This T cell receptor (beta chain) is drawn from a study of T cells in Graves' hyperthyroidism and ophthalmopathy. An absence of ophthalmopathy progression within 18 months meant stable Graves' hyperthyroidism. Patients aged 18 to 65 had newly diagnosed hyperthyroidism of under 2 months' duration. Thyroid ultrasound and orbital computed tomography, with clinical symptoms and serum thyroxine and TRAb, informed diagnoses. The PBMCs studied were ones that came from about 10 ml fresh peripheral blood. The CDR3 is 13 residues long. Germline CDR1 GTSNPN, CDR2 SVGIG (reference sequence). Deletions cut 2 bases from V and 12 bases from J, with 18 bases between. Amplification targeted TCR beta CDR3 regions from RNA transcripts. HTBI primers were employed in a first-round RT-PCR of the TCR CDR3. MiXCR, run by TCRdb on the multiplex PCR reads, gives a single entry per CDR3 protein. The sample lists 300,000 to 400,000 distinct CDR3 sequences, about 20% occurring once.

This TCR came from a woman in her forties or fifties with Graves' hyperthyroidism. Input material: blood. The chain has TRBV30 and TRBJ2-3; a possible D gene is TRBD2 (5 bases). The CDR3 sequence is CAWSRDSPAFQYF. Written as DNA, the CDR3 is TGTGCCTGGAGTCGGGATTCCCCGGCCTTTCAGTATTTT.